This T cell receptor beta chain was recorded in a study of T-cell reconstitution after alpha-beta-depleted transplantation in children. There are a few counts of this clonotype. Unique molecular identifiers were used in preparing the TCRbeta library. MiXCR, run by TCRdb on the PCR reads, gives a single entry per CDR3 protein. The data contain some 500,000 distinct CDR3 sequences, around 19% of them singletons. Losses at the gene ends were 6 bases for V and 3 bases for J; bases not matched to a gene: 9. This CDR3 is 15 amino acids long. Germline loops: CDR1 SSHAT, CDR2 FNYEAQ (reference sequence). The starting material was PBMCs from the stem cell graft donor, obtained from the stem cell graft. The chain couples TRBV7-7 to TRBJ2-7, with 9 bases matching TRBD2. The receptor was isolated from a human donor who donated a stem cell graft to a child with acute lymphoblastic leukemia. DNA for the CDR3: TGTGCCAGCAGTCCCCTAGCGGGAAAGTTCTACGAGCAGTACTTC. Its protein is CASSPLAGKFYEQYF.